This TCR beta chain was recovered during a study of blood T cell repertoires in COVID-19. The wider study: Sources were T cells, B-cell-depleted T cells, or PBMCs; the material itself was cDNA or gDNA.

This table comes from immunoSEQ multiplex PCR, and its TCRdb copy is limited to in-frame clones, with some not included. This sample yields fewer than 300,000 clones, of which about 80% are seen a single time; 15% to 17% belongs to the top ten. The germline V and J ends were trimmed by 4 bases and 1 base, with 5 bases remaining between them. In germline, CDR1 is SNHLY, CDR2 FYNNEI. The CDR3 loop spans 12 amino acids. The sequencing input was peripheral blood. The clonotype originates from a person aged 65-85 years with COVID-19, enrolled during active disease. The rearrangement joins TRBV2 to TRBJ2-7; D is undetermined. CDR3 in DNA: TGTGCCAGCAGTGGGAGTTCCTACGAGCAGTACTTC. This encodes CASSGSSYEQYF.